Listed below are T cell receptor beta chains from one sample, sequenced in a study of T cell changes during pregnancy in multiple sclerosis. Generated by immunoSEQ multiplex PCR, the TCRdb table keeps only in-frame clones and is missing some. The profile covers about 59,000 clones, with 90% to 95% appearing a single time and approximately 0.36% taken by the ten largest. The sequencing here drew on CD4+ T cells from peripheral blood mononuclear cells, taken before pregnancy. The source is a female donor with multiple sclerosis, enrolled in a pregnancy study. Both conserved end residues are part of each CDR3. A D gene is named only where the DNA matches it firmly. Only some rows state a clone size, as once, few, many or a class for expanded clones.

>once|TRBJ2-1|.|TRBV5-5
TGTGCCAGCAGCTTTCAGGGTAAAAACAATGAGCAGTTCTTC
CASSFQGKNNEQFF
>.|TRBJ1-1|.|TRBV18
TGTGCCAGCTCACCAGCGAACAGGGCCATGAACACTGAAGCTTTCTTT
CASSPANRAMNTEAFF
>.|TRBJ2-1|TRBD2|TRBV10-3
TGTGCCATCAGGGGGACTAGCGGGAGGGCGGACAATGAGCAGTTCTTC
CAIRGTSGRADNEQFF
>.|TRBJ2-1|.|TRBV5-8
TGTGCCAGCAGATCATTTGCGACTAGTTACAATGAGCAGTTCTTC
CASRSFATSYNEQFF
>once|TRBJ2-5|.|TRBV7-2
TGTGCCAGCAGCTTACGGCGGCAAGAGACCCAGTACTTC
CASSLRRQETQYF
>.|TRBJ2-1|TRBD2|TRBV4-3
TGCGCCAGCAGCCAAGACCCAGCGGGATCGTCCTACAATGAGCAGTTCTTC
CASSQDPAGSSYNEQFF
>.|TRBJ2-7|TRBD1|TRBV28
TGTGCCAGCACCTTAGGGACAGTCGCCTACGAGCAGTACTTC
CASTLGTVAYEQYF
>.|TRBJ2-1|.|TRBV7-9
TGTGCCAGCAGCGGTGGAACTAGCCCGAGTGTGCAGTTCTTC
CASSGGTSPSVQFF
>.|TRBJ1-1|.|TRBV5-1
TGCGCCAGCAGCCCCCAGGGGCTTGGAGTAGGGAACACTGAAGCTTTCTTT
CASSPQGLGVGNTEAFF
>once|TRBJ1-5|TRBD1|TRBV6-5
TGTGCCAGCAGGTCCGACAGGGGTAATCAGCCCCAGCATTTT
CASRSDRGNQPQHF
>.|TRBJ2-7|TRBD2|TRBV6-4
TGTGCCAGCAGTGACTTAGAAGATCAGACTAGCGGGAAGGGATACGAGCAGTACTTC
CASSDLEDQTSGKGYEQYF
>once|TRBJ1-1|TRBD1|TRBV19
TGTGCCAGTAGTACCTCTAGACAGGGTCTCACTGAAGCTTTCTTT
CASSTSRQGLTEAFF
>.|TRBJ1-6|.|TRBV9
TGTGCCAGCAGCGTAGTCGATTCACCCCTCCACTTT
CASSVVDSPLHF
>.|TRBJ1-4|.|TRBV19
TGTGCCAGTAGTCGGCAGGCGGACAGTGAAAAACTGTTTTTT
CASSRQADSEKLFF
>.|TRBJ1-4|.|TRBV7-6
TGTGCCAGCAGCTTAGCGGACAGTTCTAATGAAAAACTGTTTTTT
CASSLADSSNEKLFF
>few|TRBJ1-3|.|TRBV28
TGTGCCAGCAGTTCGGGGGGAACTGGAAACACCATATATTTT
CASSSGGTGNTIYF
>.|TRBJ1-2|.|TRBV6-6
TGTGCCAGCAGTTACTCGACGGGGAGAGCTAACTATGGCTACACCTTC
CASSYSTGRANYGYTF
>.|TRBJ2-2|.|TRBV6-6
TGTGCCAGCAGTTACCGGAGGGGCGTCGGGGTCGGGGAGCTGTTTTTT
CASSYRRGVGVGELFF
>many|TRBJ1-1|.|TRBV5-1
TGCGCCAGCAGCTTGCTGGCGAACACTGAAGCTTTCTTT
CASSLLANTEAFF
>.|TRBJ1-3|.|TRBV4-3
TGCGCCAGCAGCCAAGATCTCAGGGTGTGGGGAAACACCATATATTTT
CASSQDLRVWGNTIYF
>.|TRBJ2-7|.|TRBV2
TGTGCCAGCGCGATCCACTACGAGCAGTACTTC
CASAIHYEQYF
>.|TRBJ2-7|TRBD2|TRBV5-6
TGTGCCAGCAGCTTGGGCGGCGGGAGCTACGAGCAGTACTTC
CASSLGGGSYEQYF
>.|TRBJ2-1|.|TRBV7-6
TGTGCCAGCAGTGGTGCGGTTAGCTCCTACAATGAGCAGTTCTTC
CASSGAVSSYNEQFF
>.|TRBJ2-5|.|TRBV18
TGTGCCAGCTCACCCCCGAGGGCACAGGGACGGGAGACCCAGTACTTC
CASSPPRAQGRETQYF
>once|TRBJ2-5|.|TRBV6-6
TGTGCCAGCAGCCCCCTCGAGACCCAGTACTTC
CASSPLETQYF